The 28 T cell receptor beta chains below all came from one sample that was sequenced in a study of memory CD4+ T cells and cytomegalovirus serostatus. Assay: immunoSEQ multiplex PCR; the TCRdb copy retains only in-frame clones and omits some. The sample lists 50,000 or so clones, around 82% seen once, with just under 2% in the top ten. Single viable CD3+CD4+CD8-CD45RO+ cells were sorted as the memory CD4+ T cells. Source material: memory CD4+ T cells from blood. These receptors originate from an adult in good health and CMV-seropositive.

The gene calls are TRBV5-5 and TRBJ1-2; possible D gene TRBD1, 6 bases. Trimming took 4 bases from V and 4 from J, leaving 17 bases between them. Germline assignment: CDR1 SGHKS and CDR2 YYEKEE (reference sequence). The CDR3 sequence is 15 residues long. The CDR3 region is CASSDRGGGAYGYTF. DNA for the CDR3: TGTGCCAGCAGCGATAGAGGGGGAGGCGCCTATGGCTACACCTTC.

J is TRBJ1-1 and V is TRBV6-6; TRBD1 aligns across 7 bases. Germline assignment: CDR1 MNHNY and CDR2 SVGAGI (reference sequence). This CDR3 region has 15 residues. The V segment lost 5 bases and the J segment 0 bases; nucleotides outside the gene matches: 6. The CDR3 protein is CASSTRQGLNTEAFF. The CDR3 nucleotides are TGTGCCAGCAGTACCCGACAGGGACTGAACACTGAAGCTTTCTTT.

The rearrangement links TRBV19 to TRBJ1-2; D perhaps matches TRBD1 (5 bases). This CDR3 has 14 amino acids. CDR1 and CDR2 from the germline V gene are LNHDA and SQIVND (reference sequence). V lost 6 bases and J lost 8, with 19 bases in between. CDR3 sequence: CASSRDSAVGGYTF. In DNA form, the CDR3 reads TGTGCCAGTAGCAGAGACAGCGCAGTGGGAGGCTACACCTTC.

This chain connects TRBV7-2 to TRBJ2-2, with 7 bases aligning to TRBD2. V lost 4 bases, J lost 4 bases, and 9 bases stayed unmatched. CDR1 and CDR2 (germline): SGHTA, FQGNSA. The CDR3 spans 16 residues. The CDR3 here is CASSSLREGPTGELFF. The CDR3 region has the DNA TGTGCCAGCAGCTCCTTAAGGGAGGGCCCCACCGGGGAGCTGTTTTTT.

This sequence joins TRBV5-4 and TRBJ2-7, with 10 bases matching TRBD2. The CDR3 covers 15 residues. CDR1 SGHNT and CDR2 YYREEE come from the germline V gene (reference sequence). The V and J ends lost 0 bases and 5 bases, in that order; junction bases with no gene match: 5. In DNA, the CDR3 is TGTGCCAGCAGCTTGGAAGGGACTAGCGTACACGAGCAGTACTTC. Translation gives CASSLEGTSVHEQYF.

In this sample, this clone turned up a few times. The chain combines TRBV9 with TRBJ2-7; D ambiguous. The V gene's germline CDR1 is SGDLS and CDR2 YYNGEE. V was trimmed by 0 bases and J by 3 bases, leaving 13 bases between them. This CDR3 comprises 15 residues. The CDR3 loop is CASSVGWHRNYEQYF. The CDR3 bases are TGTGCCAGCAGCGTAGGCTGGCACCGGAACTACGAGCAGTACTTC. The full variable domain, rest sourced from reference TRBV9 and TRBJ2-7, is DSGVTQTPKHLITATGQRVTLRCSPRSGDLSVYWYQQSLDQGLQFLIQYYNGEERAKGNILERFSAQQFPDLHSELNLSSLELGDSALYFCASSVGWHRNYEQYFGPGTRLTVT.

The rearrangement links TRBV12-2 to TRBJ1-3; TRBD1 reflects the table's D call only, with no check against the DNA. TRBV12-2 is shown as a pseudogene. This CDR3 spans 15 amino acids. CDR3 sequence reads: CASRLVGNSGNTIYF. CDR3 DNA: TGTGCAAGTCGCTTAGTTGGCAACTCTGGAAACACCATATATTTT.

This clone appeared once. V is TRBV7-3 and J is TRBJ2-5, with 9 nucleotides matching TRBD2. This CDR3 contains 15 residues. In germline, CDR1 is SGHTA, CDR2 FQGTGA. V shed 5 bases and J 5 bases; nucleotides not matched to a gene: 9. CDR3 DNA sequence: TGTGCCAGCAGCCCGCAGCTAGCGGGGTGGGAGACCCAGTACTTC. This encodes CASSPQLAGWETQYF.

This rearrangement joins TRBV6-6 to TRBJ2-2; no reliable D call. There are 10 residues in the CDR3. V was clipped by 8 bases and J by 8 bases, with 6 bases between them. Germline CDR1 and CDR2: MNHNY and SVGAGI (reference sequence). CDR3 sequence (DNA): TGTGCCAGCTGTAAGGGGGAGCTGTTTTTT. It encodes CASCKGELFF.

The chain has TRBV7-9 and TRBJ1-1; unclear D gene. V gave up 0 bases and J gave up 5 bases, with 10 bases separating them. CDR3 length: 14 residues. CDR1 is SEHNR, CDR2 FQNEAQ, per germline (reference sequence). This CDR3 is CASSLAVKRTEAFF. CDR3 DNA sequence: TGTGCCAGCAGCTTAGCCGTTAAACGGACTGAAGCTTTCTTT.

Regarding this clone: The sample holds other DNA sequences that translate to the same CDR3. The rearrangement links TRBV28 to TRBJ2-7, with 8 bases aligning to TRBD1. V lost 6 bases, J lost 3 bases, and 4 bases stayed unmatched. CDR3 length equals 13 residues. The V gene's germline CDR1 is MDHEN and CDR2 SYDVKM. Written as DNA, the CDR3 is TGTGCCAGCAGCCCCGGACAGGGCTACGAGCAGTACTTC. It encodes CASSPGQGYEQYF. Full variable domain (rest looked up from reference TRBV28 and TRBJ2-7): DVKVTQSSRYLVKRTGEKVFLECVQDMDHENMFWYRQDPGLGLRLIYFSYDVKMKEKGDIPEGYSVSREKKERFSLILESASTNQTSMYLCASSPGQGYEQYFGPGTRLTVT.

The gene calls are TRBV11-2 and TRBJ1-5; 7 bases map to TRBD1. Germline V gene lookup returns CDR1 SGHAT and CDR2 FQNNGV. The V segment lost 1 base and the J segment 4 bases; nucleotides outside the gene matches: 4. The CDR3 extends over 15 amino acids. CDR3 DNA sequence: TGTGCCAGCAGCTTAGGGGTACAGGGGAATCAGCCCCAGCATTTT. Protein sequence: CASSLGVQGNQPQHF.

This clone appeared once. The rearrangement joins TRBV19 to TRBJ1-2, with TRBD1 matching over 10 bases. This CDR3 contains 15 residues. Germline-derived CDR1 and CDR2 are LNHDA and SQIVND (reference sequence). V lost 6 bases, J lost 4 bases, and 8 bases stayed unmatched. The CDR3 reads CASRPGQGGFYGYTF. The CDR3 nucleotides read TGTGCCAGTAGACCTGGACAGGGGGGGTTCTATGGCTACACCTTC. Filled out from reference TRBV19 and TRBJ1-2, the complete variable domain reads DGGITQSPKYLFRKEGQNVTLSCEQNLNHDAMYWYRQDPGQGLRLIYYSQIVNDFQKGDIAEGYSVSREKKESFPLTVTSAQKNPTAFYLCASRPGQGGFYGYTFGSGTRLTVV.

This clone is a singleton in its sample. The chain has TRBV10-2 and TRBJ2-5; 11 positions match TRBD2. The J segment lost 0 bases and the V segment lost 5 bases, leaving 5 bases of the junction unmatched. CDR3 length: 16 residues. In germline, CDR1 is WSHSY, CDR2 SAAADI. The CDR3 sequence: CASSLRLAGYQETQYF. In nucleotides, the CDR3 is TGCGCCAGCAGTCTTAGACTAGCGGGATACCAAGAGACCCAGTACTTC.

This chain uses TRBV5-1 with TRBJ2-3, with D possibly called TRBD1 or TRBD2 (6 bases each). Trimming stripped 4 bases from V and 0 bases from J, with 9 bases between. The CDR3 is made up of 14 amino acids. CDR1 is SGHRS, CDR2 YFSETQ, per germline. For the CDR3, the DNA is TGCGCCAGCAGCAGGGGGGACAGCACAGATACGCAGTATTTT. It encodes CASSRGDSTDTQYF.

This chain connects TRBV6-6 to TRBJ2-7; D not certain. Deletions cut 2 bases from V and 1 base from J, with 3 bases between. The CDR3 spans 12 residues. CDR1 and CDR2 (germline): MNHNY, SVGAGI (reference sequence). In DNA form, the CDR3 reads TGTGCCAGCAGTTACGAGTCCTACGAGCAGTACTTC. This encodes CASSYESYEQYF.

CDR3 residues: CASSLVQGRTYEQYF. For the CDR3, the DNA is TGTGCCAGCAGCTTAGTCCAGGGACGGACCTACGAGCAGTACTTC. This chain connects TRBV7-8 to TRBJ2-7, with D perhaps given as TRBD1 or TRBD2 (5 bases each). The CDR3 extends over 15 amino acids. Germline V CDR1 and CDR2: SGHVS, FQNEAQ. V was trimmed by 1 base and J by 2 bases, leaving 12 bases between them. The full variable domain, with the rest looked up from reference TRBV7-8 and TRBJ2-7, is GAGVSQSPRYKVAKRGQDVALRCDPISGHVSLFWYQQALGQGPEFLTYFQNEAQLDKSGLPSDRFFAERPEGSVSTLKIQRTQQEDSAVYLCASSLVQGRTYEQYFGPGTRLTVT.

The rearrangement joins TRBV7-8 to TRBJ2-3, with 13 positions matching TRBD2. Trimming took 5 bases from V and 0 from J; bases not matched to a gene: 8. The germline V gene encodes CDR1 SGHVS and CDR2 FQNEAQ. This CDR3 has 18 residues. CDR3 nucleotide sequence: TGTGCCAGCAGCCCCGGGACTAGCGGGGCACATAGCACAGATACGCAGTATTTT. It codes for CASSPGTSGAHSTDTQYF.

The rearrangement links TRBV5-1 to TRBJ2-7; the D gene is possibly TRBD1 (7 bases). Between the trimmed V and J ends, which lost 4 bases and 3 bases, there was a span of 14 bases. In germline, CDR1 is SGHRS, CDR2 YFSETQ. CDR3 size: 14 residues. The CDR3 nucleotides read TGCGCCAGCAGCCGGGGGACAGCTCTCTACGAGCAGTACTTC. Translated: CASSRGTALYEQYF.

The rearrangement uses TRBV4-1 and TRBJ2-1, with 13 bases lining up with TRBD2. Germline values: CDR1 MGHRA, CDR2 YSYEKL. This CDR3 region has 15 residues. Trimming took 1 base from V and 8 from J; bases not matched to a gene: 2. CDR3 sequence (DNA): TGCGCCAGCAGCCAAGGGACTAGCGGGGGATATGAGCAGTTCTTC. Its protein product is CASSQGTSGGYEQFF.

The V call is TRBV5-4, the J call TRBJ2-7; TRBD2 might be the D (6 bases). V was pared by 0 bases and J by 0 bases, with 10 bases between. CDR3 length equals 15 residues. Germline V gene sequence: CDR1 SGHNT, CDR2 YYREEE (reference sequence). The CDR3 sequence is CASSLVGSSSYEQYF. DNA for the CDR3: TGTGCCAGCAGCTTGGTCGGGAGTAGCTCCTACGAGCAGTACTTC.

This clone appeared once. V and J are TRBV7-2 and TRBJ2-2; no definite D call. V lost 2 bases and J 5 bases, leaving 9 bases between the germline ends. CDR1 and CDR2 (germline): SGHTA, FQGNSA. CDR3 size: 14 residues. The CDR3 coding sequence is TGTGCCAGCAGCTTAACGGATCGGACCGGGGAGCTGTTTTTT. Its protein product is CASSLTDRTGELFF.

The V call is TRBV5-8, the J call TRBJ2-2; the D gene is possibly TRBD2 (6 bases). V was trimmed by 4 bases and J by 9 bases, leaving 16 bases between them. The germline CDR1 and CDR2 sequences are SGHTS and YDEGEE. The CDR3 has 14 residues. CDR3 residues: CASSPGLFGRELFF. DNA for the CDR3: TGTGCCAGCAGCCCGGGACTGTTCGGGCGGGAGCTGTTTTTT. Using reference TRBV5-8 and TRBJ2-2 for the parts outside the CDR3, the full variable domain is EAGVTQSPTHLIKTRGQQATLRCSPISGHTSVYWYQQALGLGLQFLLWYDEGEERNRGNFPPRFSGRQFPNYSSELNVNALELEDSALYLCASSPGLFGRELFFGEGSRLTVL.

This clone appeared a few times. This CDR3 reads CASSPDYLQETQYF. The DNA for the CDR3 is TGTGCCAGCAGCCCGGACTACCTCCAAGAGACCCAGTACTTC. The chain recombines TRBV7-2 with TRBJ2-5; perhaps TRBD2 as D (6 bases). This CDR3 is built from 14 residues. The V and J ends lost 5 bases and 1 base respectively, with 11 bases between them. CDR1 and CDR2 from the germline V gene are SGHTA and FQGNSA. Full variable domain (outside the CDR3, taken from reference TRBV7-2 and TRBJ2-5): GAGVSQSPSNKVTEKGKDVELRCDPISGHTALYWYRQSLGQGLEFLIYFQGNSAPDKSGLPSDRFSAERTGGSVSTLTIQRTQQEDSAVYLCASSPDYLQETQYFGPGTRLLVL.

The chain couples TRBV7-2 to TRBJ2-1; D may be TRBD2 (5 bases). The CDR3 contains 12 residues. Trimming left V 2 bases short and J 10 bases short, with 9 bases between. From germline, CDR1 is SGHTA and CDR2 FQGNSA. The CDR3 nucleotides read TGTGCCAGCAGCTTATCCCGGAGGGAGCAGTTCTTC. This encodes CASSLSRREQFF.

The genes are TRBV7-3 and TRBJ1-6; a possible D gene is TRBD1 (5 bases). CDR1 and CDR2 from the germline V gene are SGHTA and FQGTGA. The V end was cut by 5 bases, the J end by 5 bases, with 16 bases between. CDR3 length: 16 residues. The CDR3 here is CASSPPRQRDNSPLHF. As DNA, the CDR3 is TGTGCCAGCAGCCCCCCCCGACAGAGAGATAATTCACCCCTCCACTTT.

This clone was detected a few times. This chain connects TRBV18 to TRBJ1-5, with D maybe TRBD1 (5 bases). The length of the CDR3 is 14 residues. V was shortened by 3 bases and J by 3 bases, with 9 bases between the two germline ends. Looked up from germline, CDR1 is KGHSH and CDR2 is LQKENI. In DNA, the CDR3 is TGTGCCAGCTCACCGGGGCAGTTCAATCAGCCCCAGCATTTT. Translated: CASSPGQFNQPQHF.

This clone was found a few times. The CDR3 protein is CASRRSGGGQETQYF. Here the CDR3 DNA reads TGTGCCAGCAGACGTAGCGGAGGGGGCCAAGAGACCCAGTACTTC. V and J are TRBV2 and TRBJ2-5; D may correspond to TRBD1 or TRBD2 (6 bases each). Germline V gives CDR1 SNHLY, CDR2 FYNNEI. The V gene lost 6 bases and the J gene lost 1 base, with 15 bases spanning the gap. The CDR3 has 15 residues. Full variable domain (remainder filled in from reference TRBV2 and TRBJ2-5): EPEVTQTPSHQVTQMGQEVILRCVPISNHLYFYWYRQILGQKVEFLVSFYNNEISEKSEIFDDQFSVERPDGSNFTLKIRSTKLEDSAMYFCASRRSGGGQETQYFGPGTRLLVL.